This passage covers 8 T cell receptor beta chains from one sample sequenced in a study of esophageal squamous cell carcinoma under preoperative chemotherapy. Via MiXCR, TCRdb re-called the PCR reads, giving one row per CDR3 protein. The table includes approximately 10,000 distinct CDR3 sequences, around half detected once. Time point: after preoperative PTX-NDP chemotherapy. The sample was gathered from a patient given preoperative chemotherapy. The receptors derive from a human donor with esophageal squamous cell carcinoma. The donor label of this sample is uncertain.

Worth noting for this clonotype: A much larger clone differs by one base, so this may be a read error. This rearrangement joins TRBV19 to TRBJ2-1; D is perhaps TRBD1 (6 bases). The CDR3 contains 14 residues. V was pared by 3 bases and J by 10 bases, with 16 bases between. Germline V gene lookup returns CDR1 LNHDA and CDR2 SQIVND (reference sequence). CDR3 DNA: TGTGCCAGTAGTATCGGACAGTTTTCCTACGAGCAGTTCTTC. It yields the protein CASSIGQFSYEQFF. The full variable domain, with the rest looked up from reference TRBV19 and TRBJ2-1, is DGGITQSPKYLFRKEGQNVTLSCEQNLNHDAMYWYRQDPGQGLRLIYYSQIVNDFQKGDIAEGYSVSREKKESFPLTVTSAQKNPTAFYLCASSIGQFSYEQFFGPGTRLTVL.

This clonotype is large within its sample. The V and J genes are TRBV6-1 and TRBJ2-5, with TRBD2 matching 16 bases. Germline CDR1 reads MNHNS; CDR2 reads SASEGT. Unmatched junction bases numbered 18, after V lost 3 bases and J lost 11 bases. This CDR3 is 19 amino acids long. The CDR3 loop is CASSEHLGLAGGGYSEQYF. The CDR3 region has the DNA TGTGCCAGCAGTGAGCATCTGGGACTAGCGGGAGGGGGTTACAGTGAGCAGTACTTC.

The gene calls are TRBV6-5 and TRBJ1-6, with D maybe TRBD1 (5 bases). Trimming took 4 bases from V and 7 from J, leaving 14 bases between them. The CDR3 covers 15 residues. Germline V lookup: CDR1 MNHEY, CDR2 SVGAGI. CDR3: CASSSTLTENSPLHF. The CDR3 bases are TGTGCCAGCAGTTCCACGTTGACAGAGAATTCACCCCTCCACTTT.

Regarding this clonotype: A much larger clone differs by one base, so this may be a read error. The genes are TRBV6-5 and TRBJ2-1, with TRBD2 matching 7 bases. The CDR3 is 16 residues long. Germline V gene data show CDR1 as MNHEY and CDR2 as SVGAGI. CDR3 loop: CVSSYSGGSGYNEQFF. The DNA of the CDR3 is TGTGTCAGCAGTTACTCGGGAGGTAGCGGCTACAATGAGCAGTTCTTC.

With regard to this clonotype: The CDR3 carries no conserved terminal phenylalanine or tryptophan, so it likely arises from a read error. The DNA is omitted, as the CDR3 cannot be located on it reliably, and the CDR3 follows TCRdb's listing. This chain uses TRBV6-5 with TRBJ1-3. Germline CDR1 and CDR2: MNHEY and SVGAGI. The CDR3 is 9 residues long, ends included. The CDR3 sequence is CASSFPGLA.

Of note for this clonotype: One end of the junction fails to match germline, which may point to a read error. The V call is TRBV10-3, the J call TRBJ2-3; 7 bases map to TRBD2. CDR3 length: 14 residues. Germline loops: CDR1 ENHRY, CDR2 SYGVKD. CDR3 sequence reads: CAVSGGRATDTQYF. DNA of the CDR3: TGTGCCGTCTCGGGGGGAAGAGCAACAGACACTCAGTATTTC.

This clonotype is categorized as medium-sized. The CDR3 DNA is TGTGCCAGCAGCCCCGAATCAACCCTCCACTTT. Residues: CASSPESTLHF. The chain employs TRBV7-2 and TRBJ1-6; no clear D. Germline V gives CDR1 SGHTA, CDR2 FQGNSA. Trimming pared 5 bases from V and 14 bases from J, leaving 10 bases between. This CDR3 is built from 11 residues.

As regards this clonotype: Relative to the germline gene, one junction end is altered; a read error may explain this. The J gene is TRBJ2-4, the V gene TRBV6-1; a weak D match, TRBD1 (7 bases). This CDR3 has 13 residues. The germline gives CDR1 MNHNS, CDR2 SASEGT. DNA of the CDR3: TGTGTCAGGGGGGTGTACGCAAAAGATATGCAGTACTTT. Encoded protein: CVRGVYAKDMQYF.